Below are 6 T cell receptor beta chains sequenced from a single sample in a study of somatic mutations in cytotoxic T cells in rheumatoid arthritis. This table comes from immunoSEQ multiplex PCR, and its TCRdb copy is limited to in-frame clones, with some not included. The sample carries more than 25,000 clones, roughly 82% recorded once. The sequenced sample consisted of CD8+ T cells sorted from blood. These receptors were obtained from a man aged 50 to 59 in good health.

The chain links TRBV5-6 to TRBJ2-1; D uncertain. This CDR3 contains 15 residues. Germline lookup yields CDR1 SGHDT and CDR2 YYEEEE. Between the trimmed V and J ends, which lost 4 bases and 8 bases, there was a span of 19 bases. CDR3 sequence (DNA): TGTGCCAGCAGCCCCGCCCCTTCGAAAGCGTATGAGCAGTTCTTC. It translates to CASSPAPSKAYEQFF.

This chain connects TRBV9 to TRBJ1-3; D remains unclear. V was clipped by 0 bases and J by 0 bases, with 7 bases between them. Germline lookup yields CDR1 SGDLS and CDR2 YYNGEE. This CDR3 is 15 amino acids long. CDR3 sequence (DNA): TGTGCCAGCAGCGTAGTGGGCAGCTCTGGAAACACCATATATTTT. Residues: CASSVVGSSGNTIYF. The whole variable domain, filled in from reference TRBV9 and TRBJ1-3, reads DSGVTQTPKHLITATGQRVTLRCSPRSGDLSVYWYQQSLDQGLQFLIQYYNGEERAKGNILERFSAQQFPDLHSELNLSSLELGDSALYFCASSVVGSSGNTIYFGEGSWLTVV.

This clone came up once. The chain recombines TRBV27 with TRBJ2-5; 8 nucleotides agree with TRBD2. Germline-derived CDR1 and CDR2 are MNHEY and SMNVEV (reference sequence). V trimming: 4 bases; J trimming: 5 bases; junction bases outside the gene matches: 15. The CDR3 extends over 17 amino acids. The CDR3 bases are TGTGCCAGCAGTTCCCTCGGTACGGGACTAGTAAAGGAGACCCAGTACTTC. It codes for CASSSLGTGLVKETQYF.

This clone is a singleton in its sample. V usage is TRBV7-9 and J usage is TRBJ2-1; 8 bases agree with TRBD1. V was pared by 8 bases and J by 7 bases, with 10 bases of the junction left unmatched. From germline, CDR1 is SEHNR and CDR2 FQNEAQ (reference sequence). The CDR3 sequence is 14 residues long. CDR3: CASVGTGYFNEQFF. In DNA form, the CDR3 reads TGTGCCAGCGTTGGGACAGGCTATTTTAATGAGCAGTTCTTC.

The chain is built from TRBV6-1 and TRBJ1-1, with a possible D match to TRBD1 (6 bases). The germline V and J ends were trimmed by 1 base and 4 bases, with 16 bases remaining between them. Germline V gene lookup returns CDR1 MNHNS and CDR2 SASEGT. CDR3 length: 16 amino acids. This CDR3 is CASSEDLLGASTEAFF. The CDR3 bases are TGTGCCAGCAGTGAAGACTTATTGGGGGCGAGCACTGAAGCTTTCTTT.

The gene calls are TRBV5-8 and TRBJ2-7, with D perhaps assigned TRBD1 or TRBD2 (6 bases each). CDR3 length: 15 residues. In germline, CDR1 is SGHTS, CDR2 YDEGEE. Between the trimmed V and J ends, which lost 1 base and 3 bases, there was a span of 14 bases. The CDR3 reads CASSLYGGQVYEQYF. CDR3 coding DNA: TGTGCCAGCAGCTTGTACGGGGGCCAGGTCTACGAGCAGTACTTC.